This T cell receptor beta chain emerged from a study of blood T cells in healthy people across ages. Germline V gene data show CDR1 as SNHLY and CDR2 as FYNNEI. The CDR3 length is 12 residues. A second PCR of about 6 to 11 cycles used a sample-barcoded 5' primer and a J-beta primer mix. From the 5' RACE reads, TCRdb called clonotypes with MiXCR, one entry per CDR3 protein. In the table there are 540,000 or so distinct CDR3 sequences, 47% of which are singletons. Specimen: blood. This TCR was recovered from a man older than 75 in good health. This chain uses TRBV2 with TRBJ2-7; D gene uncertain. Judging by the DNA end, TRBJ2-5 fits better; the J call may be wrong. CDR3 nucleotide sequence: TGTGCCAGCAAGTCAGAAACTGAGACCCAGTACTTC. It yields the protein CASKSETETQYF.